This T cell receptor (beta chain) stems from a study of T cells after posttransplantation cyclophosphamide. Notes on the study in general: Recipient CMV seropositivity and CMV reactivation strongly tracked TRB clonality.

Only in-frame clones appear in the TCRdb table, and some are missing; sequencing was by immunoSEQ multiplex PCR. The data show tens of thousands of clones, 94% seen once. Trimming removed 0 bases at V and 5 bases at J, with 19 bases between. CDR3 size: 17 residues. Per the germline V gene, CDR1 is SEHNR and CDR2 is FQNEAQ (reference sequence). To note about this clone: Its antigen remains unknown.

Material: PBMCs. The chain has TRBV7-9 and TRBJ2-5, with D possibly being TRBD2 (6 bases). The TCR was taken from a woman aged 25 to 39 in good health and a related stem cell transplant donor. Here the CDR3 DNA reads TGTGCCAGCAGCTTAGCGGATGGAGGGCCGTTGTCGGAGACCCAGTACTTC. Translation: CASSLADGGPLSETQYF.